Detailed here is one T cell receptor (beta chain). Its antigen is not identified. Collection occurred without any documented infections or immune events in donors. The data originate from a study of identifying expanded T cells in peripheral blood. General study findings and limits: About 1.2 clones differed between technical replicates, versus about 17 and 20 over time. Clone count variance between roughly 2-week samples rose with total template count.

This table comes from immunoSEQ multiplex PCR, and its TCRdb copy is limited to in-frame clones, with some not included. This sample has about 86,000 clones, with 80% to 90% found just once. Germline lookup yields CDR1 SQVTM and CDR2 ANQGSEA. The CDR3 is 13 residues long. The gene calls are TRBV29-1 and TRBJ2-3, with D unresolved. Sequenced sample: blood. The sequence was obtained from a person between 18 and 75 years old in good health. CDR3 DNA sequence: TGCACCATTAGACGCGGCAGCACAGATACGCAGTATTTT. Its protein is CTIRRGSTDTQYF.